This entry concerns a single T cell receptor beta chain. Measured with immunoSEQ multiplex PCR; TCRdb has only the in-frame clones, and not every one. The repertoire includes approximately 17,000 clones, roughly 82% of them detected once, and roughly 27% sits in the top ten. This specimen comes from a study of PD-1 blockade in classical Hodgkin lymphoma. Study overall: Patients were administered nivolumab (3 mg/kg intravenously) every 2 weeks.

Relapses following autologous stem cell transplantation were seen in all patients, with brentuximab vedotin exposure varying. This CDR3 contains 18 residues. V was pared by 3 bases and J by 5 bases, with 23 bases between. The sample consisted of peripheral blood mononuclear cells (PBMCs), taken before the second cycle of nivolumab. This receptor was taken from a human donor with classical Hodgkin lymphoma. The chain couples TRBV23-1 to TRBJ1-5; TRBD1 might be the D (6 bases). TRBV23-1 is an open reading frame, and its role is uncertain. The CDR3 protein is CASSQSDTGSRSYQPQHF. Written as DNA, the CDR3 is TGCGCCAGCAGTCAGAGCGATACAGGGTCGCGTTCGTATCAGCCCCAGCATTTT.